Listed below are T cell receptor beta chains from one sample, sequenced in a study of chemoradiotherapy in HPV16-positive cancers. The assay was immunoSEQ multiplex PCR, and TCRdb's table has in-frame clones only and misses some. The table records 50,000 to 55,000 clones, 90% of them present only once. Source: blood, taken from a patient who underwent chemoradiotherapy. The receptor source for this set is a human donor with HPV-associated anogenital cancer. The CDR3 runs from the conserved cysteine through the conserved F or W. A D gene is named only where the DNA matches it firmly. Only part of the rows carry a size: once, few, many, or a class if the clone is expanded.

v_call	d_call	clone_size	j_call	cdr3_nt	cdr3_aa
TRBV5-8	.	.	TRBJ1-1	TGTGCCAGCAGCTTGGTTCCCCCCTATGAGACGAGGGGGAGGTCTGAAGCTTTCTTT	CASSLVPPYETRGRSEAFF
TRBV6-5	.	.	TRBJ2-3	TGTGCCAGCAGCCCAAGCAGGGGAGATACGCAGTATTTT	CASSPSRGDTQYF
TRBV7-8	TRBD1	.	TRBJ2-7	TGTGCCAGCAGCTTAGGGAGACCGGGACAGGGAGCCTACGAGCAGTACTTC	CASSLGRPGQGAYEQYF
TRBV19	.	.	TRBJ1-1	TGTGCCAGTAGTTCTATTCAGGGGTATGAAGCTTTCTTT	CASSSIQGYEAFF
TRBV5-8	TRBD1	.	TRBJ2-7	TGTGCCAGCAGCTTCCCCGGGACAGGATCCTACGAGCAGTACTTC	CASSFPGTGSYEQYF
TRBV4-1	.	.	TRBJ2-2	TGCGCCAGCAGCCAACTTAACGGGGGGGAGCTGTTTTTT	CASSQLNGGELFF
TRBV13	.	once	TRBJ1-1	TGTGCCAGCAGCCAAAGGGGGGGAGGCACTGAAGCCTTCTTT	CASSQRGGGTEAFF
TRBV23-1	.	.	TRBJ2-2	TGCGCCAGCAGTCATACGAGCGGGCCTGGCCCGAACACCGGGGAGCTGTTTTTT	CASSHTSGPGPNTGELFF
TRBV7-9	TRBD2	.	TRBJ2-3	TGTGCCAGCAGCTTAGGCGGGGGGTCCCGGCTCACAGATACGCAGTATTTT	CASSLGGGSRLTDTQYF
TRBV4-3	TRBD1	.	TRBJ2-7	TGCGCCAGCAGCCAGGAGACAGGGAACGAGCAGTACTTC	CASSQETGNEQYF
TRBV19	.	.	TRBJ1-1	TGTGCCAGTAGTATAGATCAAAGGAGGGGTGAAGCTTTCTTT	CASSIDQRRGEAFF
TRBV11-3	.	.	TRBJ2-7	TGTGCCAGCAGCACTGACAACTACGAGCAGTACTTC	CASSTDNYEQYF
TRBV4-3	TRBD1	few	TRBJ2-7	TGCGCCAGCAGCCGAAACTCCGGGACAGTCCACGAGCAGTACTTC	CASSRNSGTVHEQYF
TRBV21-1	.	.	TRBJ2-3	TGTGCCAGCAGCACCTTGCGGGGGAGTTCTGCAGATACGCAGTATTTT	CASSTLRGSSADTQYF
TRBV19	TRBD1	.	TRBJ1-6	TGTGCCAGTAGTCCCGTACAGGGGATCCGCGATTCACCCCTCCACTTT	CASSPVQGIRDSPLHF
TRBV2	.	once	TRBJ1-2	TGTGCCAGCAGTGCGCAGAGAGGTTCCCAGTATGGCTACACCTTC	CASSAQRGSQYGYTF
TRBV6-5	TRBD1	.	TRBJ1-6	TGTGCCAGCAGTTCGGGACAGGGGAATAATTCACCCCTCCACTTT	CASSSGQGNNSPLHF
TRBV6-1	TRBD1	.	TRBJ1-2	TGTGCCAGCAACCCGACAGGGAACTATGGCTACACCTTC	CASNPTGNYGYTF
TRBV10-1	TRBD1	.	TRBJ2-1	TGCGCCAGCAGCCCGGGACAGCCATTTGGGGAGCAGTTCTTC	CASSPGQPFGEQFF
TRBV7-3	.	.	TRBJ2-4	TGTGCCAGCAGCTTATTCGGGGGCAGTTGGAACATTCAGTACTTC	CASSLFGGSWNIQYF
TRBV7-6	.	.	TRBJ1-2	TGTGCCAGCAGCTTGGACGAAGGGTCCTATGGCTACACCTTC	CASSLDEGSYGYTF
TRBV19	.	.	TRBJ1-2	TGTGCCAGTACCCCTTGGAGGGAATCGGGCTATGGCTACACCTTC	CASTPWRESGYGYTF
TRBV6-6	.	.	TRBJ1-1	TGTGCCAGCAGTCGCACCTGGGGGACTGAAGCTTTCTTT	CASSRTWGTEAFF
TRBV19	.	.	TRBJ1-2	TGTGCCAGTAGTATCGGGCCGTGGGACATCTATGGCTACACCTTC	CASSIGPWDIYGYTF
TRBV19	TRBD2	.	TRBJ2-1	TGTGCCAGTAGTAAGCTGACTAGCGGGTCCTACAATGAGCAGTTCTTC	CASSKLTSGSYNEQFF
TRBV7-9	TRBD2	.	TRBJ2-1	TGTGCCAGCAGCATAAGACCGAGCGGGAGAAATGAGCAGTTCTTC	CASSIRPSGRNEQFF
TRBV29-1	TRBD1	once	TRBJ2-7	TGCAGCGCCCGCCGACAGGGAGAGTACGAGCAGTACTTC	CSARRQGEYEQYF
TRBV7-9	.	.	TRBJ2-1	TGTGCCAGCAGCCCCCCGACTAGTCGGGACAATGAGCAGTTCTTC	CASSPPTSRDNEQFF
TRBV6-5	.	once	TRBJ1-2	TGTGCCAGCAGTTACTCGACGGTTGCGGGGGCCTATGGCTACACCTTC	CASSYSTVAGAYGYTF
TRBV7-2	.	.	TRBJ1-4	TGTGCCAGCAGCTTTTTTGGGCGAGCAACTAATGAAAAACTGTTTTTT	CASSFFGRATNEKLFF
TRBV7-2	.	.	TRBJ1-2	TGTGCCAGCAGCGCACAGACAGGAGCTAACTATGGCTACACCTTC	CASSAQTGANYGYTF
TRBV4-3	.	.	TRBJ2-7	TGCGCCAGCAGCCCACAAATAGGTGGGGGGTCCTACGAGCAGTACTTC	CASSPQIGGGSYEQYF
TRBV12-5	.	.	TRBJ1-1	TGTGCTAGTGGTTTGGAACAAGGCACTGAAGCTTTCTTT	CASGLEQGTEAFF
TRBV11-2	TRBD1	once	TRBJ2-2	TGTGCCAGCAGCCCGATGCCCGGGACAGGGTACACCGGGGAGCTGTTTTTT	CASSPMPGTGYTGELFF
TRBV11-2	.	once	TRBJ2-7	TGTGCCAGCAGCTTATTCTCCCACGAGCAGTACTTC	CASSLFSHEQYF
TRBV5-1	.	.	TRBJ2-1	TGCGCCAGCAGCTTGTCGACAGGCAACAATGAGCAGTTCTTC	CASSLSTGNNEQFF
TRBV6-6	TRBD1	.	TRBJ2-7	TGTGCCAGCAGTTTCCGGACAGGAGCCTACGAGCAGTACTTC	CASSFRTGAYEQYF
TRBV7-3	TRBD1	.	TRBJ1-5	TGTGCCAGCAGCTTAGATGGGACAGCGAATCAGCCCCAGCATTTT	CASSLDGTANQPQHF
TRBV5-1	.	.	TRBJ2-3	TGCGCCAGCAAGGAGGGGGCCTCCACAGATACGCAGTATTTT	CASKEGASTDTQYF
TRBV7-6	.	.	TRBJ1-2	TGTGCCAGCAGCGCCTCGACAAACACTAACTATGGCTACACCTTC	CASSASTNTNYGYTF
TRBV5-1	.	.	TRBJ1-1	TGCGCCAGCAGCTACATGACGGGGGGCACTGAAGCTTTCTTT	CASSYMTGGTEAFF
TRBV4-3	.	few	TRBJ1-4	TGCGCCAGCAGCCAAGAGGGGGCGGGGGAAAAACTGTTTTTT	CASSQEGAGEKLFF
TRBV6-4	.	.	TRBJ1-1	TGTGCCAGCAGCCCTGGACACCTGAACACTGAAGCTTTCTTT	CASSPGHLNTEAFF
TRBV4-3	.	.	TRBJ2-5	TGCGCCAGCAGCCAAGACACGCAGGGGCAAGAGACCCAGTACTTC	CASSQDTQGQETQYF
TRBV28	.	.	TRBJ1-1	TGTGCCAGCAGTCCGAACACTGAAGCTTTCTTT	CASSPNTEAFF
TRBV4-3	.	.	TRBJ1-1	TGCGCCAGCAGCCAATCGACAGGTCTGAACACTGAAGCTTTCTTT	CASSQSTGLNTEAFF